This T cell receptor beta chain derives from a study of T cell changes during pregnancy in multiple sclerosis. The data were produced by immunoSEQ multiplex PCR, yet TCRdb's version contains in-frame clones alone and is incomplete. Of tens of thousands of clones detected, nearly 95% appear once; the ten largest clones hold roughly 0.98%. Germline V gives CDR1 MRHNA, CDR2 SNTAGT. CDR3 size: 14 residues. V was clipped by 6 bases and J by 0 bases, with 11 bases between them. This clonotype was obtained from a female donor with multiple sclerosis, enrolled in a pregnancy study. Sequenced here: peripheral blood, sampled after pregnancy. The V gene is TRBV6-4, the J gene TRBJ1-1, with D possibly being TRBD1 (6 bases). The CDR3 region has the DNA TGTGCCAGCAGGGGAACAGGGCTGAACACTGAAGCTTTCTTT. Translation gives CASRGTGLNTEAFF.